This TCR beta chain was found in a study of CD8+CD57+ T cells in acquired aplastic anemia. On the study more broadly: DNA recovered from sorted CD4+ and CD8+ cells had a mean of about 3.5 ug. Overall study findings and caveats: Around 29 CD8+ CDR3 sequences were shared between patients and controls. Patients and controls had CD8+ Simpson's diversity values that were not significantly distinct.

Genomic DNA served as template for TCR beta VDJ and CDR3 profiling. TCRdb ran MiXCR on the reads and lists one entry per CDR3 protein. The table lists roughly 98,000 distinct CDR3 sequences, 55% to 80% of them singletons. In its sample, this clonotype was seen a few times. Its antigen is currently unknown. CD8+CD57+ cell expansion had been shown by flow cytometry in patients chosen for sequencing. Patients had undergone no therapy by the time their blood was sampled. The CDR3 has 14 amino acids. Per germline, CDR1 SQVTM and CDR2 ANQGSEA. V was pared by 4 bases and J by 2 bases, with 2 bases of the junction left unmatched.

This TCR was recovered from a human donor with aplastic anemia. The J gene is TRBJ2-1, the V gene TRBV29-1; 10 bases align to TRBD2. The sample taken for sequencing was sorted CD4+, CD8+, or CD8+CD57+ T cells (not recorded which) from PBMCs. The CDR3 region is CSVGGTSAYNEQFF. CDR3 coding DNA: TGCAGCGTTGGTGGGACTAGCGCCTACAATGAGCAGTTCTTC.